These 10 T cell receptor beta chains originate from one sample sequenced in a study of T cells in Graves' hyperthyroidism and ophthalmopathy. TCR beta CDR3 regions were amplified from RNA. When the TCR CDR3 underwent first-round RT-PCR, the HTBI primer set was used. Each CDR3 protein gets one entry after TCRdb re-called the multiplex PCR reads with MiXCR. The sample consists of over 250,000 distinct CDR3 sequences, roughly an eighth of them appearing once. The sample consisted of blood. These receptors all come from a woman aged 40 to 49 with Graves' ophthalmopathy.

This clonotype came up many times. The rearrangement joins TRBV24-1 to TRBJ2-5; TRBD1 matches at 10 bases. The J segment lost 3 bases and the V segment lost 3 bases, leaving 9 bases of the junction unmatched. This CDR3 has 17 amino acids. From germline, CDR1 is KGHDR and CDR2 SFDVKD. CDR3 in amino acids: CATSDRRQGASKETQYF. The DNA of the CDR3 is TGTGCCACCAGTGATCGTAGACAGGGGGCTTCGAAAGAGACCCAGTACTTC.

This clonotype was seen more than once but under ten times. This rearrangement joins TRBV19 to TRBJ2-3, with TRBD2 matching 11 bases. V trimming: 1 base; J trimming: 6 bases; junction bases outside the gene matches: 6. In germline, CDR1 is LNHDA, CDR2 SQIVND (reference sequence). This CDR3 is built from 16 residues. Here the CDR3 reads CASSIGGLAGQDTQYF. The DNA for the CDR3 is TGTGCCAGTAGTATAGGAGGACTAGCGGGCCAGGATACGCAGTATTTT.

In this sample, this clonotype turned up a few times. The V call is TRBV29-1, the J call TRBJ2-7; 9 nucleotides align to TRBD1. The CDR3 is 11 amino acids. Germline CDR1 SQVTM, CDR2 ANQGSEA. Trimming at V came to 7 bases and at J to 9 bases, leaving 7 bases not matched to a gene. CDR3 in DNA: TGCAGCGCCGGGACAGGGTCGGTGCAGTACTTC. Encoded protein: CSAGTGSVQYF.

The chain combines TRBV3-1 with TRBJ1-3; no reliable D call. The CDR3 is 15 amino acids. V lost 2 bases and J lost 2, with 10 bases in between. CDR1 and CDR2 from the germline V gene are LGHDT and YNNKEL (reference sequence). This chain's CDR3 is CASSQLGGAGNTIYF. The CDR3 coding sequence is TGTGCCAGCAGCCAACTGGGAGGCGCTGGAAACACCATATATTTT.

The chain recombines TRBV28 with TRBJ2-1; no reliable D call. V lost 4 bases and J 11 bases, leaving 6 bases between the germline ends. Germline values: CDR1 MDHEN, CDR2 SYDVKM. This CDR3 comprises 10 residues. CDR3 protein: CASSSLKQFF. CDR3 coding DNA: TGTGCCAGCAGTTCACTAAAGCAGTTCTTC.

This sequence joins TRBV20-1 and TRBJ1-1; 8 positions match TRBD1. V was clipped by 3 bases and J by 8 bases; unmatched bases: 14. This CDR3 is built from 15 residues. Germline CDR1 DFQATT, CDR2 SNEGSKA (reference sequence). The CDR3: CSASDGTGSNGEAFF. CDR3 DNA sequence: TGCAGTGCTAGCGACGGGACAGGCTCTAACGGCGAAGCTTTCTTT.

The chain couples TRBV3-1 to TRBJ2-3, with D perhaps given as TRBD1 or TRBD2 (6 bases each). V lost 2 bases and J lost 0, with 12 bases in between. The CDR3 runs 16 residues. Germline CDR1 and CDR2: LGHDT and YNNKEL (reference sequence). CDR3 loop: CASSQRTGTSTDTQYF. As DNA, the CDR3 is TGTGCCAGCAGCCAACGTACAGGGACTAGCACAGATACGCAGTATTTT.

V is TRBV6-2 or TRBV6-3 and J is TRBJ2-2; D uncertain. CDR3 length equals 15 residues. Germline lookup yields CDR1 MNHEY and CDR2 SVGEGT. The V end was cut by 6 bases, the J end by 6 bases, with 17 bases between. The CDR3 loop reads CASSPQPRAPGELFF. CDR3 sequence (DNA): TGTGCCAGCAGCCCGCAGCCTCGGGCTCCCGGGGAGCTGTTTTTT.

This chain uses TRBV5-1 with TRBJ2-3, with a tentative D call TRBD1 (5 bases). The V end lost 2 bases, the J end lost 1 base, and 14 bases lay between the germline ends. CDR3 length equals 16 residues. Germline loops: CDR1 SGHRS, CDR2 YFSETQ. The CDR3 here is CASSLKAGSGTDTQYF. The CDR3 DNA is TGCGCCAGCAGCTTAAAGGCAGGGTCCGGCACAGATACGCAGTATTTT.

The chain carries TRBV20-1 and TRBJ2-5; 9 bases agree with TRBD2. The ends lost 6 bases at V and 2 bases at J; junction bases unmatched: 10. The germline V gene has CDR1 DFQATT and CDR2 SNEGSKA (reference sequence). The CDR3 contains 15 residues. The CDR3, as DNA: TGCAGTGCCCCTACGGGGACTAGCATGCAAGAGACCCAGTACTTC. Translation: CSAPTGTSMQETQYF.